Detailed here is one T cell receptor beta chain. Its antigen is unknown. This sample is drawn from a study of identical twins. Study-level findings and limits: Conclusions relied on cross-sectional statistical analysis, not following the same donors.

V was cut by 8 bases and J by 2 bases, with 15 bases left in between. The CDR3 consists of 15 residues. The germline V gene encodes CDR1 SNHLY and CDR2 FYNNEI. A universal primer binding site was introduced by template switching. The final cDNA contained unique molecular identifiers. TCRdb itself ran the 5' RACE reads through MiXCR, one entry per CDR3 protein. The sample holds roughly 700,000 distinct CDR3 sequences; 8.6% are singletons and the top ten take approximately 0.94%. The sample was also reused in another study, on yellow fever vaccine responses in identical twins. In that study: Twins' vaccine T cell response reportedly seemed partly convergent, partly personalized.

The chain has TRBV2 and TRBJ1-4; D is undetermined. Sequenced material: PBMCs. The source of this sequence is a woman aged 18-29 years in good health. The CDR3 here is CASGVDSGTNEKLFF. In DNA form, the CDR3 reads TGTGCCAGCGGGGTCGATTCTGGGACTAATGAAAAACTGTTTTTT.